Each of the 16 T cell receptor beta chains below was sequenced from the same sample in a study of brain metastases from non-small cell lung cancer (dated by TCRdb to between 2018 and 2021). Library preparation employed the immunoSEQ multiplex PCR assay. Sourced from immuneACCESS, this table was stored by TCRdb with only in-frame sequences that have V and J called. A share of the clones is absent; for the studies checked, an unresolved V gene accounts for under half, and the remainder has no known explanation. Within this sample are 2,800 or so clones, with 75% to 85% of them counted one time only. The ten largest clones capture 18% of the sample. Sequencing was carried out using primary lung tumor tissue. Reading the label with the study, this specimen's cell subset or site is: primary lung tumor paired with brain metastasis. The receptors were gathered from a donor aged 40 or older with non-small cell lung cancer.

The gene calls are TRBV7-2 and TRBJ1-2; 8 nucleotides align to TRBD1. This CDR3 is 13 amino acids long. J gave up 2 bases and V 6 bases, and 2 bases lay outside the gene matches. CDR1 is SGHTA, CDR2 FQGNSA, per germline. The CDR3 coding sequence is TGTGCCAGCAGACGACAGGGGAACTATGGCTACACCTTC. Its translation is CASRRQGNYGYTF.

V is TRBV6-5 and J is TRBJ2-1; TRBD2 matches at 11 bases. Germline trimming cut 6 bases from V and 4 bases from J; bases unmatched to any gene: 5. The germline CDR1 and CDR2 sequences are MNHEY and SVGAGI. CDR3 length equals 15 residues. The CDR3 loop reads CASSGVAGGYNEQFF. Here the CDR3 DNA reads TGTGCCAGCAGCGGAGTAGCGGGAGGGTACAATGAGCAGTTCTTC.

This clone showed up just a few times. The chain has TRBV19 and TRBJ2-7; TRBD2 agrees at 7 bases. Germline CDR1 and CDR2: LNHDA and SQIVND (reference sequence). This CDR3 is built from 13 residues. Trimming cost V 0 bases and J 6 bases; bases outside gene matches: 2. Written as DNA, the CDR3 is TGTGCCAGTAGTATAGATGGCGGGGGCGAGCAGTACTTC. This codes for CASSIDGGGEQYF. The whole variable domain, filled in from reference TRBV19 and TRBJ2-7, reads DGGITQSPKYLFRKEGQNVTLSCEQNLNHDAMYWYRQDPGQGLRLIYYSQIVNDFQKGDIAEGYSVSREKKESFPLTVTSAQKNPTAFYLCASSIDGGGEQYFGPGTRLTVT.

The chain is built from TRBV5-5 and TRBJ2-3, with 10 bases identical to TRBD2. V gave up 0 bases and J gave up 9 bases; unmatched junction bases: 13. Germline values: CDR1 SGHKS, CDR2 YYEKEE (reference sequence). The CDR3 covers 17 residues. CDR3 nucleotide sequence: TGTGCCAGCAGCTTGGCCGGGGTGCTAGCGGGAGTTGGGACGCAGTATTTT. This encodes CASSLAGVLAGVGTQYF.

The J gene is TRBJ1-1, the V gene TRBV6-1, with D possibly TRBD1 on 6 matching bases. V was clipped by 1 base and J by 12 bases, with 9 bases between them. The CDR3 consists of 11 residues. Germline V CDR1 and CDR2: MNHNS, SASEGT. CDR3 nucleotide sequence: TGTGCCAGCAGTGAAGACAGGGATCCTTTCTTT. This translates into CASSEDRDPFF.

The chain couples TRBV10-3 to TRBJ1-5, with D unclear. CDR3 length: 14 amino acids. Trimming stripped 3 bases from V and 5 bases from J, with 11 bases between. Germline V gene data show CDR1 as ENHRY and CDR2 as SYGVKD. This chain's CDR3 is CAISDRSGHQPQHF. CDR3 nucleotide sequence: TGTGCCATCAGTGACAGGTCGGGCCATCAGCCCCAGCATTTT.

This clone was observed a handful of times. The CDR3 protein is CASSPSSFYEQFF. As DNA, the CDR3 is TGTGCCAGCAGCCCATCCTCCTTTTATGAGCAGTTCTTC. The chain uses TRBV9 and TRBJ2-1, with D unclear. The length of the CDR3 is 13 residues. Trimming cost V 4 bases and J 8 bases, with 13 bases left between them. Germline V gene data show CDR1 as SGDLS and CDR2 as YYNGEE. Full variable domain (rest looked up from reference TRBV9 and TRBJ2-1): DSGVTQTPKHLITATGQRVTLRCSPRSGDLSVYWYQQSLDQGLQFLIQYYNGEERAKGNILERFSAQQFPDLHSELNLSSLELGDSALYFCASSPSSFYEQFFGPGTRLTVL.

V gene TRBV5-4 combines with J gene TRBJ2-2, with 7 bases aligning to TRBD2. The CDR3 extends over 15 amino acids. The germline CDR1 and CDR2 sequences are SGHNT and YYREEE (reference sequence). V trimming: 4 bases; J trimming: 7 bases; junction bases outside the gene matches: 10. CDR3 DNA sequence: TGTGCCAGCAGCCCCTGGACTAGTGGCGGCGGGGAGCTGTTTTTT. Its translation is CASSPWTSGGGELFF.

V and J are TRBV7-9 and TRBJ2-1; TRBD2 matches at 8 bases. Per germline, CDR1 SEHNR and CDR2 FQNEAQ (reference sequence). The CDR3 runs to 14 residues. J gave up 9 bases and V 3 bases, and 7 bases lay outside the gene matches. CDR3 loop: CASSLSSGKVEQFF. CDR3 nucleotide sequence: TGTGCCAGCAGCTTGAGTAGCGGGAAGGTTGAGCAGTTCTTC.

V is TRBV19 and J is TRBJ2-1; 8 bases are shared with TRBD2. The CDR3 sequence is 19 residues long. Germline V lookup: CDR1 LNHDA, CDR2 SQIVND (reference sequence). V dropped 5 bases and J dropped 6; count of bases not matched to a gene: 21. Written as DNA, the CDR3 is TGTGCCAGTAGTCCAATGTCGGGGGGCGCGGGAGGAGGGAGCAATGAGCAGTTCTTC. Protein: CASSPMSGGAGGGSNEQFF.

The chain is built from TRBV7-9 and TRBJ2-2, with 7 bases matching TRBD2. This CDR3 region has 17 residues. Germline trimming cut 5 bases from V and 5 bases from J; bases unmatched to any gene: 14. Looked up from germline, CDR1 is SEHNR and CDR2 is FQNEAQ (reference sequence). The CDR3 DNA follows: TGTGCCAGCAGCAAACGAGGGCCAGCGGGAAAAACCGGGGAGCTGTTTTTT. Protein product: CASSKRGPAGKTGELFF.

The chain employs TRBV5-1 and TRBJ1-6; D gene unclear. V was clipped by 5 bases and J by 2 bases, with 11 bases between them. The CDR3 consists of 15 residues. Germline CDR1 SGHRS, CDR2 YFSETQ. The CDR3 coding sequence is TGCGCCAGCAGGCGGGGTGGCCCCTATAATTCACCCCTCCACTTT. Encoded protein: CASRRGGPYNSPLHF. Drawing the rest from reference TRBV5-1 and TRBJ1-6, the complete variable domain is KAGVTQTPRYLIKTRGQQVTLSCSPISGHRSVSWYQQTPGQGLQFLFEYFSETQRNKGNFPGRFSGRQFSNSRSEMNVSTLELGDSALYLCASRRGGPYNSPLHFGNGTRLTVT.

As to this clone: One junction end does not reproduce the germline sequence, and a read error may be involved. The chain combines TRBV9 with TRBJ2-1; unclear D gene. The CDR3 is 13 residues long. Germline CDR1 reads SGDLS; CDR2 reads YYNGEE. CDR3 bases: TGTACCAGCACCGCCCCCCGTCACAATGAGCAGTTCTTC. Residues: CTSTAPRHNEQFF.

The chain joins TRBV7-2 to TRBJ2-7, with TRBD2 matching over 10 bases. The CDR3 has 18 residues. The V gene end was trimmed by 1 base and the J gene end by 2 bases; junction bases not matched to a gene: 11. From germline, CDR1 is SGHTA and CDR2 FQGNSA. The CDR3 sequence: CASSLDGTSADVAYEQYF. The CDR3 DNA follows: TGTGCCAGCAGCTTAGACGGGACTAGCGCCGATGTTGCCTACGAGCAGTACTTC.

The chain uses TRBV19 and TRBJ1-5, with 9 bases identical to TRBD1. CDR3 length equals 14 residues. Losses at the gene ends were 5 bases for V and 6 bases for J; bases not matched to a gene: 5. Germline-derived CDR1 and CDR2 are LNHDA and SQIVND (reference sequence). The CDR3 sequence: CASSVTGGTQPQHF. CDR3 nucleotides: TGTGCCAGTAGTGTCACAGGGGGCACTCAGCCCCAGCATTTT.

The chain employs TRBV7-6 and TRBJ2-7; 10 positions agree with TRBD2. CDR1 SGHVS and CDR2 FNYEAQ come from the germline V gene. The junction had 4 bases not matched to a gene; V was cut back by 6 bases and J by 2 bases. The CDR3 spans 14 residues. The CDR3 here is CASSSSGSPYEQYF. CDR3 nucleotides: TGTGCCAGCAGTTCTAGCGGGAGTCCCTACGAGCAGTACTTC. The full variable domain, with the rest looked up from reference TRBV7-6 and TRBJ2-7, is GAGVSQSPRYKVTKRGQDVALRCDPISGHVSLYWYRQALGQGPEFLTYFNYEAQQDKSGLPNDRFSAERPEGSISTLTIQRTEQRDSAMYRCASSSSGSPYEQYFGPGTRLTVT.